Detailed here is one TCR beta chain. Its antigen is currently unknown. The source of the sample is a study of cytomegalovirus exposure and HLA in healthy donors. Overall study context: Approximately 180 million T cells yielded more than 90 million unique TCR beta sequences in earlier analysis.

13 Jbeta primers and 60 Vbeta primers were used for the PCR. Sequencing used immunoSEQ multiplex PCR; TCRdb keeps in-frame clones, though not all of them. The sample contains about 190,000 clones, more than 75% of which appear only once. Whole-study findings and limits: When the data were analyzed later, several of the most significant clusters appeared to be linked to common viral pathogens. Near-uniform donor sequencing depth was presumed by presence/absence analyses.

What was sequenced was PBMCs. The TCR comes from a young man in good health and CMV-seronegative.

CDR3 DNA: TGCGCCAGCAACCTGTCCAGGGCGGTGGATGGCTACACCTTC. It codes for CASNLSRAVDGYTF. The chain is built from TRBV10-1 and TRBJ1-2; maybe TRBD1 (5 bases). This CDR3 comprises 14 residues. Germline V gene sequence: CDR1 WNHNN, CDR2 SYGVQD (reference sequence). Trimming cost V 7 bases and J 6 bases, with 18 bases left between them.